These T cell receptor beta chains were read from a single sample in a study of control samples from healthy donors and cancer patients. Profiling relied on immunoSEQ multiplex PCR, and the TCRdb table lists in-frame clones only, not all of them. The top ten hold around 3% of the sample, which has around 93,000 clones, roughly 92% seen once. Sequencing input: blood. These receptors were obtained from a human donor in good health. The donor label of this sample is uncertain. The CDR3 runs from the conserved cysteine through the conserved F or W.

v_call,cdr3_aa
TRBV11-1,CASSLQGAAGELFF
TRBV10-2,CASSESRGDQPQHF
TRBV5-1,CASSLADPKSEQYF
TRBV3-1/TRBV3-2,CASSQRVNQETQYF
TRBV19,CASSIRQGLGEKLFF
TRBV5-4,CASSSGTGRYTGELFF
TRBV27,CASSLYGDGYTF
TRBV12-3/TRBV12-4,CASRDTHNTEAFF
TRBV5-6,CASSSVGQGRWHTDTQYF
TRBV13,CASSGPGIRELFF
TRBV4-2,CASSQDDRSGNTIYF
TRBV11-2,CASSPGLAGNNEQFF
TRBV7-8,CASSLTSRGNTGELFF
TRBV30,CAWNLGAHTEAFF
TRBV19,CASSIDPGGAFLAKNIQYF
TRBV11-1,CASSQRRGAETQYF
TRBV5-1,CASYLGSSTDTQYF
TRBV7-9,CASSSPRPGGHGYTF
TRBV10-3,CAISGQGSSPLHF
TRBV5-4,CASSTRENYGYTF
TRBV5-1,CASSLLPSNTEAFF
TRBV6-4,CASRPGLEAGELFF
TRBV5-1,CASSLGRSTDTQYF
TRBV24-1,CATSEATGVLTDTQYF
TRBV2,CASRGSVDRKGGYTF
TRBV25-1,CASSNRRGANTDTQYF
TRBV10-3,CAISESGQGQPQHF
TRBV9,CASSDGQGGYNEQFF
TRBV25-1,CASSDSIPPKETQYF
TRBV7-3,CASTQGGRTGELFF
TRBV19,CASSIWDSLGQPQHF
TRBV18,CASSPDRANTEAFF
TRBV6-5,CASSPGLTGNTIYF
TRBV12-3/TRBV12-4,CASSSPTDTQYF
TRBV27,CASSFQFGQGKGQPQHF
TRBV9,CASSYRTGNGELFF
TRBV18,CASSPFRGYTEAFF
TRBV5-4,CASSLETGADTQYF
TRBV2,CASSPGQVGSPLHF
TRBV10-3,CAISESVAGGQGSYEQFF
TRBV4-3,CASSQDLIGDPHEKLFF
TRBV30,CAWEATGELFF
TRBV9,CASSVAGSGNTIYF
TRBV30,CAWEGNGYGYTF
TRBV6-2/TRBV6-3,CASSPGGLAKNIQYF
TRBV2,CASSEVGAFGYTF
TRBV11-2,CASSPQGMNTEAFF
TRBV30,CAWSLRDRNTEAFF
TRBV5-1,CASSKLAGGQETQYF
TRBV29-1,CSVGAANTGELFF
TRBV27,CASSLWDSTNLQQYF
TRBV12-5,CASGLDRDNQPQHF